Listed here are 30 T cell receptor beta chains from one sample, sequenced in a study of cytomegalovirus exposure and HLA in healthy donors. PCR amplification relied on 60 Vbeta primers (plus 13 Jbeta primers). TCRdb's copy holds only in-frame clones and misses some; the assay was immunoSEQ multiplex PCR. The profile shows 150,000 to 200,000 clones, about 76% of them singletons. Sequencing was done on a sample of PBMCs. The receptors stem from a woman in her forties or fifties in good health and CMV-seronegative.

V usage is TRBV19 and J usage is TRBJ1-2; D unresolved. V shed 5 bases and J shed 5 bases, with 15 bases lying between them. The CDR3 sequence is 14 residues long. The germline V gene encodes CDR1 LNHDA and CDR2 SQIVND (reference sequence). CDR3 residues: CASSSERGVYGYTF. The CDR3 coding sequence is TGTGCCAGTAGTTCCGAGAGAGGCGTTTATGGCTACACCTTC.

The V gene is TRBV5-6, the J gene TRBJ1-2; D might be TRBD1 (6 bases). Trimming cost V 2 bases and J 5 bases, with 19 bases left between them. The CDR3 runs to 16 residues. CDR1 and CDR2 from the germline V gene are SGHDT and YYEEEE. The CDR3 loop is CASSFFSGDLSYGYTF. The DNA of the CDR3 is TGTGCCAGCAGCTTCTTCTCAGGGGACCTATCTTATGGCTACACCTTC.

This clone was seen only a few times. This chain links TRBV2 with TRBJ2-5; TRBD2 agrees at 11 bases. The ends lost 7 bases at V and 4 bases at J; junction bases unmatched: 11. Per germline, CDR1 SNHLY and CDR2 FYNNEI. CDR3 size: 16 residues. CDR3 sequence: CASTRTLAGVGETQYF. In DNA, the CDR3 is TGTGCCAGCACCCGAACACTAGCGGGAGTTGGAGAGACCCAGTACTTC.

The chain couples TRBV6-6 to TRBJ2-7; 9 bases fit TRBD2. Germline-derived CDR1 and CDR2 are MNHNY and SVGAGI (reference sequence). The CDR3 has 13 amino acids. Germline trimming cut 6 bases from V and 12 bases from J; bases unmatched to any gene: 12. The CDR3 loop reads CASSPTAGGGLYF. CDR3 coding DNA: TGTGCCAGCAGCCCAACGGCGGGGGGGGGACTGTACTTC.

The rearrangement links TRBV5-1 to TRBJ2-2; 10 positions match TRBD2. This CDR3 spans 15 amino acids. V trimming: 4 bases; J trimming: 1 base; junction bases outside the gene matches: 1. Per germline, CDR1 SGHRS and CDR2 YFSETQ. In DNA form, the CDR3 reads TGCGCCAGCAGCCGGACTAGCGGGAACACCGGGGAGCTGTTTTTT. This gives the protein CASSRTSGNTGELFF.

The chain joins TRBV5-6 to TRBJ2-5; 7 positions match TRBD2. The DNA end favors TRBJ2-7, so the J call may be wrong. Germline assignment: CDR1 SGHDT and CDR2 YYEEEE. The CDR3 spans 15 residues. CDR3 bases: TGTGCCAGCAGCTCGAAAGGGAGGGCCCTATACGAGCAGTACTTC. Its translation: CASSSKGRALYEQYF.

This clone was seen more than once but under ten times. This sequence joins TRBV4-1 and TRBJ1-2; 7 nucleotides match TRBD1. V was pared by 4 bases and J by 8 bases, with 13 bases of the junction left unmatched. The CDR3 spans 15 residues. From germline, CDR1 is MGHRA and CDR2 YSYEKL. CDR3 DNA sequence: TGCGCCAGCAGCCCTACGGGACAGCACTTCGGGGGCTACACCTTC. This codes for CASSPTGQHFGGYTF.

This CDR3 is CASSLGSSDSPLHF. The DNA of the CDR3 is TGTGCCAGCAGCTTAGGTTCCAGTGATTCACCCCTCCACTTT. The V gene is TRBV7-6, the J gene TRBJ1-6; no clear D gene. Trimming took off 1 base at V and 8 bases at J, with 9 bases between the two ends. The germline V gene has CDR1 SGHVS and CDR2 FNYEAQ. This CDR3 has 14 residues.

The rearrangement uses TRBV2 and TRBJ2-2; TRBD1 agrees at 10 bases. V shed 7 bases, J shed 7 bases, and the junction held 6 bases outside the gene matches. Germline lookup yields CDR1 SNHLY and CDR2 FYNNEI. The CDR3 sequence is 14 residues long. CDR3 residues: CASIRDRGGGELFF. The DNA of the CDR3 is TGTGCCAGCATTAGGGACAGGGGTGGCGGGGAGCTGTTTTTT.

This clone has a handful of counts. This chain connects TRBV27 to TRBJ2-7, with 7 nucleotides matching TRBD2. Germline CDR1 MNHEY, CDR2 SMNVEV (reference sequence). V was pared by 6 bases and J by 3 bases, with 5 bases of the junction left unmatched. The CDR3 runs to 13 residues. CDR3 residues: CASRERGSYEQYF. In nucleotides, the CDR3 is TGTGCCAGCAGAGAGCGGGGAAGCTACGAGCAGTACTTC.

The chain couples TRBV10-3 to TRBJ1-1; TRBD1 matches 9 bases. V was pared by 6 bases and J by 11 bases, with 13 bases of the junction left unmatched. The CDR3 spans 14 residues. Per the germline V gene, CDR1 is ENHRY and CDR2 is SYGVKD. In nucleotides, the CDR3 is TGTGCCATCAGCCTGAGTATTCCGGGACAGGGCGCTTTCTTT. It encodes CAISLSIPGQGAFF.

The table lists this clone with a count of one. The genes are TRBV7-2 and TRBJ1-2; the D is unclear. This CDR3 contains 13 residues. CDR1 is SGHTA, CDR2 FQGNSA, per germline. V lost 5 bases and J 7 bases, leaving 14 bases between the germline ends. CDR3 nucleotide sequence: TGTGCCAGCAGCGTAGGAAGGGAGGGTGGCTACACCTTC. It encodes CASSVGREGGYTF.

This clone appeared once. V gene TRBV5-5 combines with J gene TRBJ2-1; TRBD2 is a possible D gene (5 bases). The V end lost 3 bases, the J end lost 9 bases, and 22 bases lay between the germline ends. The CDR3 length is 16 residues. The germline V gene encodes CDR1 SGHKS and CDR2 YYEKEE (reference sequence). The CDR3 nucleotides are TGTGCCAGCAGCTCACTAGGTGGGTATGTGTCGGGTGAGCAGTTCTTC. Its protein product is CASSSLGGYVSGEQFF.

V is TRBV7-8 and J is TRBJ2-3; 12 bases agree with TRBD2. Per the germline V gene, CDR1 is SGHVS and CDR2 is FQNEAQ. There are 15 residues in the CDR3. Unmatched junction bases numbered 6, after V lost 8 bases and J lost 3 bases. CDR3 coding DNA: TGTGCCAGCCGTCGGACTAGCGGGATAACAGATACGCAGTATTTT. Its translation is CASRRTSGITDTQYF.

The chain is built from TRBV2 and TRBJ2-5; 9 bases are a match to TRBD2. CDR1 and CDR2 from the germline V gene are SNHLY and FYNNEI. The CDR3 extends over 14 amino acids. The junction had 3 bases not matched to a gene; V was cut back by 2 bases and J by 5 bases. As DNA, the CDR3 is TGTGCCAGCAGTGAACCGAGCGGGAGGGAGACCCAGTACTTC. Its translation: CASSEPSGRETQYF.

V usage is TRBV27 and J usage is TRBJ1-1; 8 nucleotides align to TRBD1. The germline gives CDR1 MNHEY, CDR2 SMNVEV (reference sequence). J gave up 10 bases and V 2 bases, and 6 bases lay outside the gene matches. This CDR3 contains 13 residues. The DNA of the CDR3 is TGTGCCAGCAGTTTACAGGGGGCGAAGGGAGCTTTCTTT. This translates into CASSLQGAKGAFF.

This chain connects TRBV7-3 to TRBJ2-1; D is ambiguous. V lost 4 bases to trimming and J lost 8 bases, with 12 bases between them. This CDR3 region has 13 residues. In germline, CDR1 is SGHTA, CDR2 FQGTGA. The CDR3 loop is CASSSTPADEQFF. The CDR3 coding sequence is TGTGCCAGCAGCTCTACCCCCGCGGATGAGCAGTTCTTC.

The rearrangement uses TRBV19 and TRBJ1-2; D gene ambiguous. Trimming shortened V by 3 bases and J by 6 bases, and 14 bases separated the two germline ends. This CDR3 is 14 amino acids long. Germline V gives CDR1 LNHDA, CDR2 SQIVND (reference sequence). The CDR3 coding sequence is TGTGCCAGTAGTATTGAGGGTTTTGGCCATGGCTACACCTTC. Amino acid sequence: CASSIEGFGHGYTF. Combining the CDR3 with reference TRBV19 and TRBJ1-2 gives the whole variable domain DGGITQSPKYLFRKEGQNVTLSCEQNLNHDAMYWYRQDPGQGLRLIYYSQIVNDFQKGDIAEGYSVSREKKESFPLTVTSAQKNPTAFYLCASSIEGFGHGYTFGSGTRLTVV.

The V call is TRBV18, the J call TRBJ2-6, with D maybe TRBD2 (5 bases). The germline V gene has CDR1 KGHSH and CDR2 LQKENI. The V gene lost 1 base and the J gene lost 4 bases, with 8 bases spanning the gap. CDR3 length: 15 amino acids. This CDR3 is CASSPRGLGANVLTF. CDR3 coding DNA: TGTGCCAGCTCACCACGAGGGTTGGGGGCCAACGTCCTGACTTTC.

This clone was seen only once. The J gene is TRBJ2-1, the V gene TRBV2; TRBD2 agrees at 11 bases. The CDR3 has 15 amino acids. Germline values: CDR1 SNHLY, CDR2 FYNNEI. After removal of 3 bases from V and 7 bases from J, the junction contained 5 bases not matched to a gene. This chain's CDR3 is CASSETSGIGNEQFF. CDR3 DNA sequence: TGTGCCAGCAGTGAGACTAGCGGGATTGGGAATGAGCAGTTCTTC.

V gene TRBV10-1 combines with J gene TRBJ2-6; unclear D gene. Per germline, CDR1 WNHNN and CDR2 SYGVQD (reference sequence). V gave up 9 bases and J gave up 2 bases, with 14 bases separating them. The CDR3 covers 15 residues. In DNA form, the CDR3 reads TGCGCCAGAAATTTATCCTTTCCTGGGGCCAACGTCCTGACTTTC. This encodes CARNLSFPGANVLTF.

The chain carries TRBV7-8 and TRBJ1-3; TRBD1 aligns across 10 bases. V lost 5 bases and J lost 4; bases outside the gene matches: 5. Germline V CDR1 and CDR2: SGHVS, FQNEAQ. CDR3 size: 15 residues. CDR3 protein: CASSPRTGGGNTIYF. The CDR3 nucleotides are TGTGCCAGCAGCCCCAGGACAGGGGGAGGAAACACCATATATTTT.

V usage is TRBV14 and J usage is TRBJ2-3; D might be TRBD2 (6 bases). V shed 0 bases and J shed 5 bases, with 18 bases lying between them. There are 17 residues in the CDR3. Germline assignment: CDR1 SGHDN and CDR2 FVKESK. CDR3 protein: CASSQDHGGAGGDTQYF. The CDR3 DNA reads TGTGCCAGCAGCCAAGATCACGGGGGAGCTGGGGGAGATACGCAGTATTTT.

This clone was seen a few times. The chain carries TRBV28 and TRBJ2-1, with D possibly TRBD2 on 6 matching bases. CDR3 size: 17 residues. CDR1 is MDHEN, CDR2 SYDVKM, per germline. With 4 bases removed from V and 8 bases from J, the gap between germline ends came to 24 bases. The CDR3 DNA reads TGTGCCAGCAGTTCCATCGGGCGGGGAACACGAGTCGATGAGCAGTTCTTC. Its translation is CASSSIGRGTRVDEQFF. The full variable domain, its missing parts supplied by reference TRBV28 and TRBJ2-1, is DVKVTQSSRYLVKRTGEKVFLECVQDMDHENMFWYRQDPGLGLRLIYFSYDVKMKEKGDIPEGYSVSREKKERFSLILESASTNQTSMYLCASSSIGRGTRVDEQFFGPGTRLTVL.

The chain carries TRBV28 and TRBJ2-7, with 7 bases lining up with TRBD1. Germline values: CDR1 MDHEN, CDR2 SYDVKM. The length of the CDR3 is 13 residues. V shed 6 bases and J 2 bases; nucleotides not matched to a gene: 4. The DNA for the CDR3 is TGTGCCAGCAGGGTTACAGGGGCCTACGAGCAGTACTTC. As protein: CASRVTGAYEQYF. The complete variable domain, with remaining parts taken from reference TRBV28 and TRBJ2-7, reads DVKVTQSSRYLVKRTGEKVFLECVQDMDHENMFWYRQDPGLGLRLIYFSYDVKMKEKGDIPEGYSVSREKKERFSLILESASTNQTSMYLCASRVTGAYEQYFGPGTRLTVT.

This clone was seen only a few times. This chain joins TRBV6-5 and TRBJ2-2; maybe TRBD1 (6 bases). V lost 3 bases, J lost 6 bases, and 11 bases lay in between. The CDR3 contains 14 residues. In germline, CDR1 is MNHEY, CDR2 SVGAGI. Here the CDR3 reads CASSYNRVAGELFF. The CDR3 DNA reads TGTGCCAGCAGTTATAACAGGGTTGCCGGGGAGCTGTTTTTT.

The genes are TRBV5-6 and TRBJ2-6; no clear D gene. This CDR3 spans 15 amino acids. V shed 1 base and J shed 4 bases, with 9 bases lying between them. CDR1 and CDR2 (germline): SGHDT, YYEEEE. CDR3 coding DNA: TGTGCCAGCAGCTTGAGCCTCATCGGGGCCAACGTCCTGACTTTC. Amino acid sequence: CASSLSLIGANVLTF.

The CDR3 protein is CASSQTGGSYNEQFF. The CDR3, as DNA: TGCGCCAGCAGCCAGACAGGGGGCTCCTACAATGAGCAGTTCTTC. This chain joins TRBV5-1 and TRBJ2-1; 9 bases map to TRBD1. The CDR3 has 15 residues. Germline values: CDR1 SGHRS, CDR2 YFSETQ. V was pared by 4 bases and J by 0 bases, with 2 bases of the junction left unmatched.

This clone was found once. This chain joins TRBV7-9 and TRBJ1-3; 7 bases agree with TRBD1. Germline CDR1 and CDR2: SEHNR and FQNEAQ (reference sequence). The CDR3 runs 14 residues. With V trimmed by 6 bases and J by 2 bases, 4 bases remained unmatched. The CDR3 sequence: CASSSQGAGNTIYF. In nucleotides, the CDR3 is TGTGCCAGCAGTTCTCAGGGGGCTGGAAACACCATATATTTT. The full variable domain, with the rest looked up from reference TRBV7-9 and TRBJ1-3, is DTGVSQNPRHKITKRGQNVTFRCDPISEHNRLYWYRQTLGQGPEFLTYFQNEAQLEKSRLLSDRFSAERPKGSFSTLEIQRTEQGDSAMYLCASSSQGAGNTIYFGEGSWLTVV.

The chain is built from TRBV4-2 and TRBJ1-4; D is perhaps TRBD1 (5 bases). Trimming took off 0 bases at V and 7 bases at J, with 18 bases between the two ends. The length of the CDR3 is 17 residues. The germline gives CDR1 LGHNA, CDR2 YNFKEQ. Written as DNA, the CDR3 is TGTGCCAGCAGCCAAGAGGTGACTGCAAGGGGAGGTGAAAAACTGTTTTTT. Protein product: CASSQEVTARGGEKLFF.